This TCR beta chain was obtained from a study of neurological immune-mediated disorders (dated by TCRdb to about 2019). Broadly, across the study: Using UMI-based sequencing, the study compared peripheral blood TCR-beta repertoires from patients with HTLV-I-associated myelopathy (HAM/TSP), patients with multiple sclerosis, and healthy controls. The 106 TCR-beta libraries covered PBMC samples along with longitudinal samples, technical triplicates, and paired sorted CD4+ and CD8+ T-cell subsets. The cohort included approximately 68 subjects: roughly 14 with HAM/TSP, around 35 with multiple sclerosis, and 20 or so healthy controls.

cDNA was synthesized by template-switch 5'RACE using a primer with a 10-nucleotide random unique molecular identifier that tagged each TCR transcript. Every sequencing run covered 15-18 subjects and yielded more than 200 million TCR-beta sequences. Total RNA was extracted with the RNeasy kit. TCR-beta VDJ regions were amplified with primers for the TCR constant region and the 5'RACE anchor, using the KAPA Real-time Library Amplification kit. Sample indexes and Illumina adaptors were added in a first PCR, and a second PCR then increased library yield. The roughly 650 bp TCR product was size-selected on a 2% E-gel SizeSelection system after Ampure bead purification. Before pooling, library quality was checked on a Bioanalyzer, concentration was measured with Qubit, and libraries were quantified with the Kapa Library Quantification kit. Paired-end 2 x 150 bp sequencing of the libraries was performed on an Illumina HiSeq 2500. To increase sequence diversity, about 25-31% phiX was spiked into each library pool. The study's own analysis went as follows. Quality-filtered reads were processed with the UMI-based MiGEC pipeline, which removed over 75% of raw TCR sequences during error correction. IMGT germline references were used for alignment of VDJ genes, and clonotypes were defined by a unique CDR3 amino acid sequence together with V-J genes. VDJtools evaluated clonal expansion, Shannon diversity and CDR3 relatedness (CalcPairwiseDistances, ClusterSamples); CLCbio workbench built phylogenetic trees. Expanded clones were defined as having at least 8 unique UMIs, based on coefficient-of-variation modelling across technical triplicates. TCRdb passed the public sequencing reads through fastp at Q25 and MiXCR, retaining productive beta sequences. Each record represents a unique CDR3 protein, reported with the most common genes and DNA among its rows. For this entry, the V and J calls and clone size follow TCRdb and not the study's own pipeline. Present in this sample are about 10,000 distinct CDR3 sequences, under 25% of which were seen just once. The top ten constitute around 46% of the sample.

With respect to this clonotype: The clone's antigen remains unknown. The record has no base qualities; no much larger clone is one base away.

Broad study findings and their caveats: No identical CDR3 amino acid sequences were shared among expanded clones across subjects, suggesting private TCR-beta repertoires in all groups. The highest TCR clonal expansion was observed in HAM/TSP patients, whereas the lowest was observed in MS patients, even when compared with healthy controls.

For sorted-subset TCR libraries, 1 million sorted CD4+ or CD8+ T cells were used. PBMCs were separated from peripheral blood using Ficoll-Hypaque density gradient centrifugation and then cryopreserved in liquid nitrogen. The study also sequenced paired sorted CD4+ and CD8+ subsets from healthy controls, HAM/TSP patients and MS patients. CDR1 ENHRY and CDR2 SYGVKD were looked up in the germline V gene. There are 14 amino acids in the CDR3, from cysteine to phenylalanine inclusive. Only the CDR3 part of the read is kept: 42 bases, read in frame from the first base. V lost 5 bases and J lost 2 bases; the stretch between them is 12 bases long.

Sequenced input: CD8+ T cells from blood. The sequence links TRBV10-3 to TRBJ1-2; a weak D assignment points to TRBD1 (6 bases agree). This sequence was found in a woman aged 55-69 years with HTLV-1-associated myelopathy (HAM/TSP). Here the CDR3 is given as CAISSGTNNYGYTF. The sequence in DNA is TGTGCCATCAGTTCCGGGACAAACAACTATGGCTACACCTTC.